The sequence of this TCR beta chain was determined in a study of human T cells and chemical hapten exposure. Study-wide background: The variation in per-sample TCR yields arose mainly from small differences in pooled library volumes. General observations from the study: Those TCRs sitting above 1 in 1000 frequency stayed the same with DPC sensitization. Having alopecia, donors may respond immunologically unlike healthy people.

The germline CDR1 and CDR2 sequences are MDHEN and SYDVKM. The CDR3 loop spans 17 amino acids. Germline trimming cut 4 bases from V and 2 bases from J; bases unmatched to any gene: 8. There are a few counts of this clonotype. Its antigen is unidentified. As for time point: pre-sensitization, week 0. Regarding treatment: therapeutic diphenylcyclopropenone sensitization with weekly scalp DPC. From whole blood left unfractionated, total RNA was extracted. MiXCR was run by TCRdb on the RACE reads, yielding one entry per CDR3 protein. The sample includes about 74,000 distinct CDR3 sequences, 11% to 15% seen only once; the top ten take 4.6%.

The receptor's source is a woman aged 45-65 years with alopecia areata. Some clones in this sample may be carry-over from other donors' samples. The sequencing here drew on whole blood, taken in connection with sensitization to the hapten diphenylcyclopropenone (DPC). The rearrangement uses TRBV28 and TRBJ2-1, with 10 bases that match TRBD2. The CDR3 spells CASSSPWGTSAYNEQFF. In DNA form, the CDR3 reads TGTGCCAGCAGTTCCCCCTGGGGGACTAGCGCCTACAATGAGCAGTTCTTC.